This T cell receptor beta chain was captured by sequencing in a study of cytomegalovirus exposure and HLA in healthy donors. The study's findings and limits: The majority of TCR sequences were rare, yet some public TCRs appeared in many donors.

The CDR3 is made up of 17 amino acids. Trimming removed 4 bases from V and 3 bases from J; junction bases left unmatched: 10. Germline V gives CDR1 SGHDT, CDR2 YYEEEE. With 60 Vbeta and 13 Jbeta primers, the PCR was carried out. Clones were read by immunoSEQ multiplex PCR, and TCRdb kept only the in-frame ones, dropping some. Of about 160,000 clones listed, around three quarters are singletons. A word on this clone: Its matching antigen is unknown.

V is TRBV5-6 and J is TRBJ1-5; 10 nucleotides line up with TRBD1. Sequenced: PBMCs. The receptor comes from a woman between 35 and 50 years old in good health and CMV-seronegative. CDR3 DNA sequence: TGTGCCAGCAGCACAGGGGGACAGGGGAGGTACAATCAGCCCCAGCATTTT. Its translation: CASSTGGQGRYNQPQHF.